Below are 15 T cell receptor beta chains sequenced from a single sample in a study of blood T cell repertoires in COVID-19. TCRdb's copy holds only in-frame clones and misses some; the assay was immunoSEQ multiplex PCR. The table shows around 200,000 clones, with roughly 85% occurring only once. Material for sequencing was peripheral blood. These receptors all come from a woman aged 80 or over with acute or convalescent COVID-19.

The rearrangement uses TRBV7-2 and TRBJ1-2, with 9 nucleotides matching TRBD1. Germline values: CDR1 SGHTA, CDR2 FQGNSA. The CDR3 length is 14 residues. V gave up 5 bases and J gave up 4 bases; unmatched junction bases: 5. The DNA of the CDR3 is TGTGCCAGCAGCCAAGGACAGGGGCCCTATGGCTACACCTTC. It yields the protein CASSQGQGPYGYTF.

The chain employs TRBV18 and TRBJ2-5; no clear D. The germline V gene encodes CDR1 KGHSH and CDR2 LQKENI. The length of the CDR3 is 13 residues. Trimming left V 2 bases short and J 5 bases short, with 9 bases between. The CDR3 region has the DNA TGTGCCAGCTCACCAACGACGCGGGAGACCCAGTACTTC. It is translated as CASSPTTRETQYF.

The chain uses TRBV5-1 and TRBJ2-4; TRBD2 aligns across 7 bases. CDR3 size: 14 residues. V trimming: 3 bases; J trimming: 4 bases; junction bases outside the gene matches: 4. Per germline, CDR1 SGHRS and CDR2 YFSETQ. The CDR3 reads CASSWEGGKNIQYF. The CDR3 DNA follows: TGCGCCAGCAGCTGGGAGGGAGGGAAAAACATTCAGTACTTC.

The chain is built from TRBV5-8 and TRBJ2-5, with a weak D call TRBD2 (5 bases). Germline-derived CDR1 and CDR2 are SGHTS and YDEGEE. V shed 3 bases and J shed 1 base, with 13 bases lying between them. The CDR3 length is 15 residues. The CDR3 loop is CASSYRAATQETQYF. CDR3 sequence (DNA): TGTGCCAGCAGCTATCGAGCGGCGACCCAAGAGACCCAGTACTTC.

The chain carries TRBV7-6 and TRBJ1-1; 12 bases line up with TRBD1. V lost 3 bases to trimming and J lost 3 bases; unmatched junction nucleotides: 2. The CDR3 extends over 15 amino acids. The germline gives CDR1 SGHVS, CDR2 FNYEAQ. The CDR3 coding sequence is TGTGCCAGCAGCTTCCGGGACAGGGGGCACACTGAAGCTTTCTTT. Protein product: CASSFRDRGHTEAFF.

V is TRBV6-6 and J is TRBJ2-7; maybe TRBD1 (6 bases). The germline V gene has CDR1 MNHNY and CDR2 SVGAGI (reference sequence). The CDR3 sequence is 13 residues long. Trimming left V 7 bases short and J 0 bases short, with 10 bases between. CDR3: CASTRQDSYEQYF. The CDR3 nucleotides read TGTGCCAGCACCCGACAGGACTCCTACGAGCAGTACTTC.

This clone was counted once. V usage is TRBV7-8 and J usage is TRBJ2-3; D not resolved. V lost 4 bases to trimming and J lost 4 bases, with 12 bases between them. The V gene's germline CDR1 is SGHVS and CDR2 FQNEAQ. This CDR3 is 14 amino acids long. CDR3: CASSYRLGSDTQYF. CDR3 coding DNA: TGTGCCAGCAGCTATCGACTGGGTTCAGATACGCAGTATTTT.

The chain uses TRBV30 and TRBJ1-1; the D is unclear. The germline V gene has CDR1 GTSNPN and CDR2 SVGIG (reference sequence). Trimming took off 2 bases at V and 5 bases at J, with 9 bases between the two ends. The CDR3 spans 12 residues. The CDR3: CAWSPQRTEAFF. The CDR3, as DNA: TGTGCCTGGAGTCCCCAGAGGACTGAAGCTTTCTTT.

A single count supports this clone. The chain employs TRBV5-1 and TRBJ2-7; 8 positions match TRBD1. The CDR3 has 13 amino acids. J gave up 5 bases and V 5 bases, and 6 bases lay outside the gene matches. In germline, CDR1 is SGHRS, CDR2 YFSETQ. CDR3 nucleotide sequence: TGCGCCAGCAGGCCCGGGACAGGCGACGAGCAGTACTTC. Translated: CASRPGTGDEQYF.

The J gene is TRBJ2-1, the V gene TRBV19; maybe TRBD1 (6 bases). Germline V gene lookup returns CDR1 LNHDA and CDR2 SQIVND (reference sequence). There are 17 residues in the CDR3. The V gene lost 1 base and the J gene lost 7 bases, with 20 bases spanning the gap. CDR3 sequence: CASSIVGEWTAVNEQFF. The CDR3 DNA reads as TGTGCCAGTAGTATAGTAGGGGAATGGACAGCAGTTAATGAGCAGTTCTTC.

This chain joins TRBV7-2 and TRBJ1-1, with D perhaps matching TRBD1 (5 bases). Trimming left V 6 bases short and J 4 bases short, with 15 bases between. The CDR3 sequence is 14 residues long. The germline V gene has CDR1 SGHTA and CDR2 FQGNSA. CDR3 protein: CASRPFGGGTEAFF. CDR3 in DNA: TGTGCCAGCAGACCATTTGGGGGGGGCACTGAAGCTTTCTTT.

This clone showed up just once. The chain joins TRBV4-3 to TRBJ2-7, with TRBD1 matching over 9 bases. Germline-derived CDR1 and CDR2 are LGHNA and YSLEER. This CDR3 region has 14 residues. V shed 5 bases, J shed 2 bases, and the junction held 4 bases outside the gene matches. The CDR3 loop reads CASSTRDRAYEQYF. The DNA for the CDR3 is TGCGCCAGCAGCACCCGGGACAGGGCCTACGAGCAGTACTTC.

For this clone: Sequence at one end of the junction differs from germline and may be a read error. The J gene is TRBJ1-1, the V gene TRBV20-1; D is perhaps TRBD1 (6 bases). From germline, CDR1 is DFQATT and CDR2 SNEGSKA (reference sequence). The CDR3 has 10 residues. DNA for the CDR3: TGCAGTGCTATGATGACAGGTCCGGTCTTT. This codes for CSAMMTGPVF.

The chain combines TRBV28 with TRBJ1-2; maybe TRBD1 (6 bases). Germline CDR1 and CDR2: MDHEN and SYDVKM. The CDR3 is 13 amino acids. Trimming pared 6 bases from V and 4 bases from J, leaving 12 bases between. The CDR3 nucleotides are TGTGCCAGCAGAGGACAGACCCCCTATGGCTACACCTTC. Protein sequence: CASRGQTPYGYTF.

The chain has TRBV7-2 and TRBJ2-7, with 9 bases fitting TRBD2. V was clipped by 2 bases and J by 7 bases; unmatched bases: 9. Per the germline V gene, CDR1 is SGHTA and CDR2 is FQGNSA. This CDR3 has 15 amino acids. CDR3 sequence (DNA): TGTGCCAGCAGCTTAAGTAGCGGGGGCCTAAGGGAGCAGTACTTC. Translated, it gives CASSLSSGGLREQYF.